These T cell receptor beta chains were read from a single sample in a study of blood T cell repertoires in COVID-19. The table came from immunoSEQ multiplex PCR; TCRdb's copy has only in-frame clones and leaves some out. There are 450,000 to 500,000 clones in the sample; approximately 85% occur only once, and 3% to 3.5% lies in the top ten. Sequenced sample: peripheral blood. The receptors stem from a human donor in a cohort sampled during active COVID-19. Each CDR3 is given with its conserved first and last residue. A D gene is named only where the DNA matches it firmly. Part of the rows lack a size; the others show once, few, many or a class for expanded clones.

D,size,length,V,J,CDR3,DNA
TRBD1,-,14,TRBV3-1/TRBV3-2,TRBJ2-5,CASSQNRGIETQYF,TGTGCCAGCAGCCAGAACAGGGGGATAGAGACCCAGTACTTC
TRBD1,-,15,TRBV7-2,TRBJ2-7,CASSRRTGSSYEQYF,TGTGCCAGCAGCCGTCGGACAGGGTCTTCCTACGAGCAGTACTTC
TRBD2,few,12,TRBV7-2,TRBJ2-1,CASSPLAGVQLF,TGTGCCAGCAGCCCCCTAGCGGGAGTTCAGCTCTTC
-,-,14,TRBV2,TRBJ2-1,CASSDMRSNNEQFF,TGTGCCAGCAGTGACATGCGGAGTAACAATGAGCAGTTCTTC
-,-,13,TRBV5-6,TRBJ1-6,CASSFPGFSPLHF,TGTGCCAGCAGCTTCCCAGGGTTCTCACCCCTCCACTTT
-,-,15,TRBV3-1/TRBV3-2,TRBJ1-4,CASSWQGVTNEKLFF,TGTGCCAGCAGCTGGCAGGGTGTCACTAATGAAAAACTGTTTTTT
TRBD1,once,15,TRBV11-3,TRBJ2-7,CASSSNRGVLGEQYF,TGTGCCAGCAGTTCTAACAGGGGCGTGTTGGGAGAGCAGTACTTC
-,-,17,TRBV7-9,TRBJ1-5,CASSYNDRTYSNQPQHF,TGTGCCAGCAGCTACAACGACAGGACGTATAGCAATCAGCCCCAGCATTTT
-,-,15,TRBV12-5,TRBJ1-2,CASGLDVRSGYGYTF,TGTGCTAGTGGTTTGGACGTACGGTCGGGGTATGGCTACACCTTC
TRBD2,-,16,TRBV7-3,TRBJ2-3,CASSMGLAGGGDTQYF,TGTGCCAGCAGTATGGGACTAGCGGGAGGAGGTGATACGCAGTATTTT
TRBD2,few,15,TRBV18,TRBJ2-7,CASSPPGTSNYEQYF,TGTGCCAGCTCACCTCCCGGGACTAGCAACTACGAGCAGTACTTC
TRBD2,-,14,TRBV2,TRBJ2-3,CARGGTSGSSAQYF,TGTGCCAGAGGGGGGACTAGCGGCAGCTCGGCGCAGTATTTT
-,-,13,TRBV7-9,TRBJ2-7,CASSLGTAGKQYF,TGTGCCAGCAGCTTAGGGACGGCAGGGAAGCAGTACTTC
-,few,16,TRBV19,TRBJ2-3,CASSHEGETSTDTQYF,TGTGCCAGTAGCCATGAGGGGGAGACTAGCACAGATACGCAGTATTTT
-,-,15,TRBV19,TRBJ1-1,CASKMDRNMNTEAFF,TGTGCCAGTAAGATGGACAGAAACATGAACACTGAAGCTTTCTTT
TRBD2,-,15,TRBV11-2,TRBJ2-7,CASRRGDMSSYEQYF,TGTGCCAGCAGGCGGGGGGACATGAGCTCCTACGAGCAGTACTTC
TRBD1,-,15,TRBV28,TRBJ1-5,CASSPRGTGIQPQHF,TGTGCCAGCAGCCCTCGAGGGACAGGGATTCAGCCCCAGCATTTT
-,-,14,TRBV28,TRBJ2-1,CASSLSGIAQLQFF,TGTGCCAGCAGTTTATCCGGGATCGCCCAGTTGCAGTTCTTC
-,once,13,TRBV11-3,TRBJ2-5,CASSRGQEETQYF,TGTGCCAGCAGCCGAGGGCAAGAAGAGACCCAGTACTTC
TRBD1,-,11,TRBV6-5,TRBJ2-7,CASRQGVEQYF,TGTGCCAGCAGACAGGGGGTCGAGCAGTACTTC
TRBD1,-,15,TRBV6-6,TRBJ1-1,CASSYSGTGGDEAFF,TGTGCCAGCAGTTACTCAGGGACAGGGGGCGATGAAGCTTTCTTT
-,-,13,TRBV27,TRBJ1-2,CASSLDRFYGYTF,TGTGCCAGCAGTTTAGACAGGTTTTACGGCTACACCTTC
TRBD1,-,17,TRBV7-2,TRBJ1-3,CASSLRTGINSGNTIYF,TGTGCCAGCAGCTTGAGGACAGGGATAAACTCTGGAAACACCATATATTTT
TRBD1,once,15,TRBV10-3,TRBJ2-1,CAISESGTGDNEQFF,TGTGCCATCAGTGAGTCGGGGACAGGTGACAATGAGCAGTTCTTC
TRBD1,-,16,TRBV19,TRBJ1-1,CATADRGRKMNTEAFF,TGTGCCACCGCGGACAGGGGCCGGAAGATGAACACTGAAGCTTTCTTT
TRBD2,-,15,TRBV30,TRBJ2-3,CAWSQLAGGPDTQYF,TGTGCCTGGAGTCAACTAGCGGGGGGCCCAGATACGCAGTATTTT
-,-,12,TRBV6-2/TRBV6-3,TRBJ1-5,CASSPRDQPQHF,TGTGCCAGCAGCCCCCGAGATCAGCCCCAGCATTTT
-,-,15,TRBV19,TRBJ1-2,CASSTPAGRGGGYTF,TGTGCCAGTAGTACACCGGCCGGACGGGGAGGGGGCTACACCTTC
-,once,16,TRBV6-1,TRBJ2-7,CASSERGGGIAYEQYF,TGTGCCAGCAGTGAAAGGGGAGGGGGTATAGCCTACGAGCAGTACTTC
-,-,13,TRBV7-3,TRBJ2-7,CASSQGGRTEQYF,TGTGCCAGCAGCCAAGGGGGTCGCACCGAGCAGTACTTC
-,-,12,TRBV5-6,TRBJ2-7,CASCYGTYEQYF,TGTGCCAGCTGTTATGGCACCTACGAGCAGTACTTC
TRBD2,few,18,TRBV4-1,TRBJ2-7,CASSHRELTSGSSYEQYF,TGCGCCAGCAGCCATCGAGAGCTTACTAGCGGCAGCTCCTACGAGCAGTACTTC
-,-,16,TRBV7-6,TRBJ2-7,CASSLESQSIPYEQYF,TGTGCCAGCAGCTTAGAGTCGCAGTCCATCCCCTACGAGCAGTACTTC
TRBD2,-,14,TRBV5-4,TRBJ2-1,CASSGRRLAGEQFF,TGTGCCAGCAGCGGACGGAGACTAGCAGGTGAGCAGTTCTTC
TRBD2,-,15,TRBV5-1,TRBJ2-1,CASSSLAGGDNEQFF,TGCGCCAGCAGCTCCTTAGCGGGAGGGGACAATGAGCAGTTCTTC
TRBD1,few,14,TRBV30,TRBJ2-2,CAWARDRGTGELFF,TGTGCCTGGGCTCGGGACAGGGGAACCGGGGAGCTGTTTTTT
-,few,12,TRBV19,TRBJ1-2,CASDSQGYGYTF,TGTGCCAGCGATTCCCAGGGGTACGGCTACACCTTC
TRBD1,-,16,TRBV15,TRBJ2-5,CATSGRSSGGAETQYF,TGTGCCACCAGCGGCCGAAGCTCAGGGGGCGCAGAGACCCAGTACTTC
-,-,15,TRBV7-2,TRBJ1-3,CASSHDRVSGNTIYF,TGTGCCAGCAGTCATGACCGGGTCTCTGGAAACACCATATATTTT
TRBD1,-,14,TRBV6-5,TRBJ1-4,CASSPDRAGEKLFF,TGTGCCAGCAGTCCAGACAGGGCGGGGGAAAAACTGTTTTTT
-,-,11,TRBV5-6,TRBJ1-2,CASKGSYGYTF,TGTGCCAGCAAAGGGAGCTATGGCTACACCTTC
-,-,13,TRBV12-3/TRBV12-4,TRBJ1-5,CASSISEGGPQHF,TGTGCCAGCAGCATCTCCGAAGGGGGGCCCCAGCATTTT
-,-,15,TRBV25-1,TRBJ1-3,CASSEYQGYGNTIYF,TGTGCCAGCAGTGAATATCAGGGGTACGGAAACACCATATATTTT
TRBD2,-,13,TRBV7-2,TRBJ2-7,CASRSGTSYEQYF,TGTGCCAGCAGGTCCGGGACTAGCTACGAGCAGTACTTC
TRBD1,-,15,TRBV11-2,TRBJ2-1,CASSPRTGDYNEQFF,TGTGCCAGCAGCCCTAGGACAGGAGACTACAATGAGCAGTTCTTC
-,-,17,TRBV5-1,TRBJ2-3,CASSRARGRTSTDTQYF,TGCGCCAGCAGCCGAGCCAGAGGGAGAACTAGCACAGATACGCAGTATTTT
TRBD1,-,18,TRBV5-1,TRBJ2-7,CASRPRQGPGLITYEQYF,TGCGCCAGCAGACCTAGACAGGGGCCGGGTCTAATTACCTACGAGCAGTACTTC
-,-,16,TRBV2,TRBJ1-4,CASSGSSGAGNEKLFF,TGTGCCAGCAGTGGGAGCTCAGGGGCGGGTAATGAAAAACTGTTTTTT
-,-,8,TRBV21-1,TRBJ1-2,CRGYGYTF,TGCCGCGGGTATGGCTACACCTTC
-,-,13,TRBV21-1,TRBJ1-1,CASSQTGDTEAFF,TGTGCCAGCAGCCAGACAGGGGACACTGAAGCTTTCTTT
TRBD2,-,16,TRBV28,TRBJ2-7,CASSPAGTRGPYEQYF,TGTGCCAGCAGTCCTGCCGGGACTAGAGGCCCCTACGAGCAGTACTTC
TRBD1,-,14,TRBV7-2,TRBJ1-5,CASSSTGGGQPQHF,TGTGCCAGCAGCTCGACAGGGGGAGGTCAGCCCCAGCATTTT
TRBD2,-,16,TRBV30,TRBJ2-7,CAWRIRPGLGSYEQYF,TGTGCCTGGAGAATTAGACCGGGACTAGGATCCTACGAGCAGTACTTC
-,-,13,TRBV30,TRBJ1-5,CAWSQRSNQPQHF,TGTGCCTGGAGTCAGCGGAGCAATCAGCCCCAGCATTTT
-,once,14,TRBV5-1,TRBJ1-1,CASSPTTGKGITFF,TGCGCCAGCAGCCCCACTACAGGGAAAGGTATAACTTTCTTT
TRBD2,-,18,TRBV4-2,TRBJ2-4,CASNPGLAGGPTKNIQYF,TGTGCCAGCAACCCGGGACTAGCGGGAGGGCCGACCAAAAACATTCAGTACTTC
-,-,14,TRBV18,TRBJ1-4,CASSPTGTYEKLFF,TGTGCCAGCTCACCTACCGGGACATACGAAAAACTGTTTTTT
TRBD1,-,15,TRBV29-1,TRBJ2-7,CSVTSGQGVVHEQYF,TGCAGCGTTACCTCCGGACAGGGAGTCGTCCACGAGCAGTACTTC